This T cell receptor (beta chain) was documented in a study of T cell responses to AZD1222 COVID-19 vaccine. Study-wide results and caveats: Spike was spanned by vaccine-associated CD4 TCRs, with dominance at 160-218 and 743-854. Donors were mostly white British, more females; clonal diversity possibly underestimated.

In the case of this clone: Its antigen remains unidentified.

V lost 0 bases, J lost 10 bases, and 15 bases lay in between. The CDR3 contains 15 residues. Germline V gene lookup returns CDR1 WSHSY and CDR2 SAAADI. This table comes from immunoSEQ multiplex PCR, and its TCRdb copy is limited to in-frame clones, with some not included. The sample gives 95,000 to 150,000 clones, about 90% of which show up once; roughly 1.4% is in the top ten. This material consisted of peripheral blood, taken on day 0 of AZD1222 vaccination. The origin of this receptor is an adult in good health. This chain uses TRBV10-2 with TRBJ1-4; D gene uncertain. The CDR3 bases are TGCGCCAGCAGTGAGTCGGATCTAGGCGGTGGAAAACTGTTTTTT. The encoded protein is CASSESDLGGGKLFF.